By share, the clone carrying this T cell receptor (beta chain) ranks as medium-sized. What it binds is unknown. V lost 7 bases, J lost 4 bases, and 4 bases stayed unmatched. CDR1 and CDR2 from the germline V gene are SQVTM and ANQGSEA. CDR3 length: 12 amino acids. The library protocol tagged individual cDNA molecules with unique molecular identifiers. TCRdb re-called the 5' RACE reads with MiXCR, one entry per CDR3 protein. The table shows about 49,000 distinct CDR3 sequences, with less than 7.5% occurring only once. These data are taken from a study of early T cells in non-severe SARS-CoV-2 infection. Regarding the study as a whole: VDJdb matching skewed toward anti-spike CD8 responses, missing private and CD4 specificities.

This sample comprised whole blood, obtained at baseline. The chain recombines TRBV29-1 with TRBJ1-5; 7 bases agree with TRBD1. This receptor was identified in an adult who was a healthcare worker with PCR-confirmed SARS-CoV-2 infection or an uninfected control (not recorded which). The CDR3 reads CSARQGNQPQHF. The CDR3 DNA sequence: TGCAGCGCACGACAGGGAAATCAGCCCCAGCATTTT.